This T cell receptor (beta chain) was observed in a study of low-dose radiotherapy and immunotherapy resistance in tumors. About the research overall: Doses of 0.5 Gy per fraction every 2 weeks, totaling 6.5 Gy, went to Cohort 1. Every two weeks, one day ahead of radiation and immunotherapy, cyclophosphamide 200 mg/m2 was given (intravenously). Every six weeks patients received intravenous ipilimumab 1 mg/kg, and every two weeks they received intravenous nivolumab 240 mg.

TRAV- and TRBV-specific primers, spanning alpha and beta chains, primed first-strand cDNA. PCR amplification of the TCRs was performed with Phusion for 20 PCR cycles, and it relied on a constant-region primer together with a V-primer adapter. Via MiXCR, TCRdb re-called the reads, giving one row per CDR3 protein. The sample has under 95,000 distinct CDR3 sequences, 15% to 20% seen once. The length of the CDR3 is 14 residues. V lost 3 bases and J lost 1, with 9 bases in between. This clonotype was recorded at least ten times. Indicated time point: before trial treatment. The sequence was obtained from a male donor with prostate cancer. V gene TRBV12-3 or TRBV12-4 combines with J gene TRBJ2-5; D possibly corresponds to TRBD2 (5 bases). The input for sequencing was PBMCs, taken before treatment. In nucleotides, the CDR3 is TGTGCCAGCAGTTTGGGAGTGGCCCAAGAGACCCAGTACTTC. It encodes CASSLGVAQETQYF.